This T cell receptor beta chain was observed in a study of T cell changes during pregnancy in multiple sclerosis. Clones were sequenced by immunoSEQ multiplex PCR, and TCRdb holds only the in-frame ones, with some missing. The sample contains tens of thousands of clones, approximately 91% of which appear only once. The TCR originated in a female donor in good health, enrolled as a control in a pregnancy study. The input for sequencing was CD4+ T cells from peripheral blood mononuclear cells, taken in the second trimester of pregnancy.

This CDR3 reads CASSSGQGIEAFF. CDR3 nucleotide sequence: TGTGCCAGCAGCTCGGGACAGGGGATTGAAGCTTTCTTT. This sequence joins TRBV13 and TRBJ1-1; TRBD1 matches 10 bases. CDR3 length: 13 amino acids. The V and J ends lost 4 bases and 7 bases, in that order; junction bases with no gene match: 3. Germline values: CDR1 PRHDT, CDR2 FYEKMQ (reference sequence).